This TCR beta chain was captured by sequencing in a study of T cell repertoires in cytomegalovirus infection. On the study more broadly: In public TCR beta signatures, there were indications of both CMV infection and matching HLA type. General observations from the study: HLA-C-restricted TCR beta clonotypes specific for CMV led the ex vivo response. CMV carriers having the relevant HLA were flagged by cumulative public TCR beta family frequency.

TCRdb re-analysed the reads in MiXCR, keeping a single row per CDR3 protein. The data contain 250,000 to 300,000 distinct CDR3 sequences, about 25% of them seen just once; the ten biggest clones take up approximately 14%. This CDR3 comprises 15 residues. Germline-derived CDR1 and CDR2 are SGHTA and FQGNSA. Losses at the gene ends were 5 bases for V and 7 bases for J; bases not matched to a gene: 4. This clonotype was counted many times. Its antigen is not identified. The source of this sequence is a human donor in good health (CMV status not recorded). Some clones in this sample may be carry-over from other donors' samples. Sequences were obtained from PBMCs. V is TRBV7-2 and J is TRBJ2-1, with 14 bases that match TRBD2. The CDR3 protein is CASSPGTSGSNEQFF. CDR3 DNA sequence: TGTGCCAGCAGCCCCGGGACTAGCGGGAGTAATGAGCAGTTCTTC.